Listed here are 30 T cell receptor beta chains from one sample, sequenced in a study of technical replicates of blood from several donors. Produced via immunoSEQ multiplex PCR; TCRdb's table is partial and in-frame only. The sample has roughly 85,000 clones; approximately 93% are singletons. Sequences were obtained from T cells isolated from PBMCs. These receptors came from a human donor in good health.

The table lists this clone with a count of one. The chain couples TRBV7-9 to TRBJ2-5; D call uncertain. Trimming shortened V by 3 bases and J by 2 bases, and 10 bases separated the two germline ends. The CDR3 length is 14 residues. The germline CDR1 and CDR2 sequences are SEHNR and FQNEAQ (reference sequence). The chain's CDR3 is CASSFSTAQETQYF. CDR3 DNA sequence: TGTGCCAGCAGCTTTTCTACAGCTCAAGAGACCCAGTACTTC. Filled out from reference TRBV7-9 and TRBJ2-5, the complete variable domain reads DTGVSQNPRHKITKRGQNVTFRCDPISEHNRLYWYRQTLGQGPEFLTYFQNEAQLEKSRLLSDRFSAERPKGSFSTLEIQRTEQGDSAMYLCASSFSTAQETQYFGPGTRLLVL.

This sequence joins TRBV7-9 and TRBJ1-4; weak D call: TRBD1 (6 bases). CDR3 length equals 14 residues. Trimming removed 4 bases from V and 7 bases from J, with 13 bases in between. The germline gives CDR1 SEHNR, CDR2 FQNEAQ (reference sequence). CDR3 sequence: CASSSGGHGEKLFF. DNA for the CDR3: TGTGCCAGCAGCTCGGGGGGACATGGTGAAAAACTGTTTTTT. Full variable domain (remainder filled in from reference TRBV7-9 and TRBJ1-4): DTGVSQNPRHKITKRGQNVTFRCDPISEHNRLYWYRQTLGQGPEFLTYFQNEAQLEKSRLLSDRFSAERPKGSFSTLEIQRTEQGDSAMYLCASSSGGHGEKLFFGSGTQLSVL.

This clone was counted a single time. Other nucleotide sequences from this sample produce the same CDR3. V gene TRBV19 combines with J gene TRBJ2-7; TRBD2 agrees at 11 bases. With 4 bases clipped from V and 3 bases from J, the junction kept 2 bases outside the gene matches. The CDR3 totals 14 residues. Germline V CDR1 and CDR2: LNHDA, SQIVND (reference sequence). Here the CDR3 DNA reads TGTGCCAGTAGTACGGGGACTAGCGGCTACGAGCAGTACTTC. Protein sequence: CASSTGTSGYEQYF.

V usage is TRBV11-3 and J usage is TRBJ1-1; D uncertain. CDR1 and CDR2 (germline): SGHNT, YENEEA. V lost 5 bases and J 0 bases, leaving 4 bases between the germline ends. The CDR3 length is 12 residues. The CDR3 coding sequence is TGTGCCAGCAGCCCCATGAACACTGAAGCTTTCTTT. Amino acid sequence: CASSPMNTEAFF.

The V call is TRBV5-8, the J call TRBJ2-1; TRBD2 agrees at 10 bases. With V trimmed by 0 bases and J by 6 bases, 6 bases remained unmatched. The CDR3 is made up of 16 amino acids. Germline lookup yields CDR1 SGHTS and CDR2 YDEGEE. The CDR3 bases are TGTGCCAGCAGCTTGGAGCGGGGGGGCAGGGTCAATGAGCAGTTCTTC. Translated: CASSLERGGRVNEQFF.

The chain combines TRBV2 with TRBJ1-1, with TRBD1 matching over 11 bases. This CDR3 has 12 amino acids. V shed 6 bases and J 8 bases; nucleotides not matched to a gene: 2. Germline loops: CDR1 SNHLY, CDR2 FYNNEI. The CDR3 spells CASRGQGEEAFF. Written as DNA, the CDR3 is TGTGCCAGCAGGGGACAGGGGGAGGAAGCTTTCTTT.

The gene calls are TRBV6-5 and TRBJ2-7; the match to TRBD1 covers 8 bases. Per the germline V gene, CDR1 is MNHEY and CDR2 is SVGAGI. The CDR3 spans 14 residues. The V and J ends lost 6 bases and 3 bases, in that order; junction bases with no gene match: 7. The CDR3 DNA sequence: TGTGCCAGCAGCCTTCCAGGACAGGGCTACGAGCAGTACTTC. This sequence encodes CASSLPGQGYEQYF.

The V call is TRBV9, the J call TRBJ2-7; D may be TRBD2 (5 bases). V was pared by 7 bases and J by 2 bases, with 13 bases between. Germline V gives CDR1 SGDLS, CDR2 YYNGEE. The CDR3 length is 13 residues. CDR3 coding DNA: TGTGCCAGCGGGAGCTCCAGGACCTACGAGCAGTACTTC. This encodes CASGSSRTYEQYF.

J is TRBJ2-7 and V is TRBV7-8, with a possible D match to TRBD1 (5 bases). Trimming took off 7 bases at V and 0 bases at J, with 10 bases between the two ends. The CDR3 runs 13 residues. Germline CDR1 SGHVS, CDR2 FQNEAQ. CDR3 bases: TGTGCCAGCACCGCAGGGCTCTCCTACGAGCAGTACTTC. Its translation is CASTAGLSYEQYF.

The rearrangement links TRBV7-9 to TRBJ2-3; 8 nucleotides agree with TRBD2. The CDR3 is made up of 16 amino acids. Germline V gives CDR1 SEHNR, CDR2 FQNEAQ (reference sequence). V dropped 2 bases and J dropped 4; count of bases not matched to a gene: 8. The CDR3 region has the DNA TGTGCCAGCAGCTTAACCAGGACGGGAGGGCCAGATACGCAGTATTTT. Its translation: CASSLTRTGGPDTQYF. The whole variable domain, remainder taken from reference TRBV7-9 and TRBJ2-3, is DTGVSQNPRHKITKRGQNVTFRCDPISEHNRLYWYRQTLGQGPEFLTYFQNEAQLEKSRLLSDRFSAERPKGSFSTLEIQRTEQGDSAMYLCASSLTRTGGPDTQYFGPGTRLTVL.

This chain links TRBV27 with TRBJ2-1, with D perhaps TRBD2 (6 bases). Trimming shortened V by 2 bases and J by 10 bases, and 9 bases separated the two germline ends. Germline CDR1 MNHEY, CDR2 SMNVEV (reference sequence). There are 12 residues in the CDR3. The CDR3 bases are TGTGCCAGCAGTTTAAGGCGGGGAGAGCAGTTCTTC. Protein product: CASSLRRGEQFF.

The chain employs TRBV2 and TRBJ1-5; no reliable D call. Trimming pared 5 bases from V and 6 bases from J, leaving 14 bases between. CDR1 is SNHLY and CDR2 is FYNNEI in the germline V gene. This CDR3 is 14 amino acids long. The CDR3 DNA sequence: TGTGCCAGCAGTTCCGTGGAGGGCACTCAGCCCCAGCATTTT. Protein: CASSSVEGTQPQHF. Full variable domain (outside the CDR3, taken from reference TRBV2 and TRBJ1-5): EPEVTQTPSHQVTQMGQEVILRCVPISNHLYFYWYRQILGQKVEFLVSFYNNEISEKSEIFDDQFSVERPDGSNFTLKIRSTKLEDSAMYFCASSSVEGTQPQHFGDGTRLSIL.

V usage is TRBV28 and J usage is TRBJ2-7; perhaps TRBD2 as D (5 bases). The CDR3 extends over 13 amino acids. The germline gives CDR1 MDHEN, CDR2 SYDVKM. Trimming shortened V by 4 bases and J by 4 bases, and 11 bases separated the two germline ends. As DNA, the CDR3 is TGTGCCAGCAGTTCCTGGCGGGTTTACGAGCAGTACTTC. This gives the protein CASSSWRVYEQYF.

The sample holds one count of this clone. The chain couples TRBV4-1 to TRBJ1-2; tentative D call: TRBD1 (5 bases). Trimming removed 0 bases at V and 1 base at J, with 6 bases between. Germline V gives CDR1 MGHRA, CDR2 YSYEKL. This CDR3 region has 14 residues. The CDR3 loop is CASSQDRGNYGYTF. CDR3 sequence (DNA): TGCGCCAGCAGCCAAGATAGGGGTAACTATGGCTACACCTTC.

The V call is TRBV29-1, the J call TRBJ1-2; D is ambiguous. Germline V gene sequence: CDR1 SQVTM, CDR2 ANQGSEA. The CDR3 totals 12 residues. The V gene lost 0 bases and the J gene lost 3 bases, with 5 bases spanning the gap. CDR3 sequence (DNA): TGCAGCGTTGAAGATCGAGACTATGGCTACACCTTC. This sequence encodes CSVEDRDYGYTF.

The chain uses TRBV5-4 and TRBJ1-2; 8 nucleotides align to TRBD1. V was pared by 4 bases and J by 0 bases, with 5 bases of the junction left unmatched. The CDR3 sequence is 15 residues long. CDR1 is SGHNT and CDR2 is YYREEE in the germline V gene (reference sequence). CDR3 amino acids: CASSRGQGANYGYTF. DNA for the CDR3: TGTGCCAGCAGCAGAGGACAGGGCGCTAACTATGGCTACACCTTC.

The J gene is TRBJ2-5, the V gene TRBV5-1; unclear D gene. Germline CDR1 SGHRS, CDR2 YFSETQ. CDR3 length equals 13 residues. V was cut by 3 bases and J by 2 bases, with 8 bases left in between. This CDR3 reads CASSYDTQETQYF. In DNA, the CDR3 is TGCGCCAGCAGCTACGACACTCAAGAGACCCAGTACTTC. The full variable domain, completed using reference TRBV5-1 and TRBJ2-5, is KAGVTQTPRYLIKTRGQQVTLSCSPISGHRSVSWYQQTPGQGLQFLFEYFSETQRNKGNFPGRFSGRQFSNSRSEMNVSTLELGDSALYLCASSYDTQETQYFGPGTRLLVL.

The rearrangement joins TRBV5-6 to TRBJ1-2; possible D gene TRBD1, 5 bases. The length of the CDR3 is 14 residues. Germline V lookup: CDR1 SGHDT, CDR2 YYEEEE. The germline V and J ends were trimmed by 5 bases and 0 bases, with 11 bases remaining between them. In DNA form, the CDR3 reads TGTGCCAGCAGGACGGGACTGGCTAACTATGGCTACACCTTC. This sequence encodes CASRTGLANYGYTF.

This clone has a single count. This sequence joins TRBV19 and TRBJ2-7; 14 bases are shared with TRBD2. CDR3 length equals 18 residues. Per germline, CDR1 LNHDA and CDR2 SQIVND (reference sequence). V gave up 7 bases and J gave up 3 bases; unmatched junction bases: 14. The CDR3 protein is CASNRGTSGSFGFYEQYF. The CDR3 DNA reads TGTGCCAGTAACCGGGGGACTAGCGGGAGTTTTGGTTTCTACGAGCAGTACTTC.

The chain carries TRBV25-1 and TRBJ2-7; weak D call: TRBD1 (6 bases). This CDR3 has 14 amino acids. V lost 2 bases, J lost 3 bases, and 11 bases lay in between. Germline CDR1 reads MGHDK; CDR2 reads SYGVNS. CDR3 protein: CASSEGDTFYEQYF. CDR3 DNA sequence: TGTGCCAGCAGTGAAGGGGACACCTTCTACGAGCAGTACTTC.

The CDR3 DNA follows: TGTGCCAGCCTCCGGGACATGGGTACAGATACGCAGTATTTT. This codes for CASLRDMGTDTQYF. The chain employs TRBV6-6 and TRBJ2-3; the D gene is possibly TRBD1 (6 bases). There are 14 residues in the CDR3. Germline V gene sequence: CDR1 MNHNY, CDR2 SVGAGI (reference sequence). Between the trimmed V and J ends, which lost 8 bases and 3 bases, there was a span of 15 bases.

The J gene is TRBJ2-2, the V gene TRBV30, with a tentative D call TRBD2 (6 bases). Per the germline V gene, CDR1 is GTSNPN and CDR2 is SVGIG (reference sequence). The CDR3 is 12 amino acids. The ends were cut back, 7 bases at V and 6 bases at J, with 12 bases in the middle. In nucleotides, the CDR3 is TGTGCCTCGACCTGGGGGGCCGGGGAGCTGTTTTTT. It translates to CASTWGAGELFF.

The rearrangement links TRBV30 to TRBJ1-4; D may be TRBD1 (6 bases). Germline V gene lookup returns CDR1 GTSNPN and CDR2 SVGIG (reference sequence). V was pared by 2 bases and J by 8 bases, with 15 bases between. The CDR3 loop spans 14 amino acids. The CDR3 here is CAWSKSGGQEKLFF. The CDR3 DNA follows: TGTGCCTGGAGTAAATCCGGGGGGCAGGAAAAACTGTTTTTT.

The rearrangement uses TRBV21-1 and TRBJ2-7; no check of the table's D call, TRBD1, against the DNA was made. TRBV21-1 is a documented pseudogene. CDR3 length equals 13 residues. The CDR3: CASSKNSRYEQYF. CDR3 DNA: TGTGCCAGCAGCAAAAACAGCAGATACGAGCAGTACTTC.

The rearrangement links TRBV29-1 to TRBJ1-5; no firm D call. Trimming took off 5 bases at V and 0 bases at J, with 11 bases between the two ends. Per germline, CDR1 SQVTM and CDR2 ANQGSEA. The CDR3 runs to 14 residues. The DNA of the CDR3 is TGCAGCGTTTCTTCAGGTTATAGCAATCAGCCCCAGCATTTT. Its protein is CSVSSGYSNQPQHF.

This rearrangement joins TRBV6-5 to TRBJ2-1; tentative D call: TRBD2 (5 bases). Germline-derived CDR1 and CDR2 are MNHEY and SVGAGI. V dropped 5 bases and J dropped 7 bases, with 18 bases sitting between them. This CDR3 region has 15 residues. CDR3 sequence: CASSNSAYQGNEQFF. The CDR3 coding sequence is TGTGCCAGCAGTAATAGCGCCTATCAAGGGAATGAGCAGTTCTTC.

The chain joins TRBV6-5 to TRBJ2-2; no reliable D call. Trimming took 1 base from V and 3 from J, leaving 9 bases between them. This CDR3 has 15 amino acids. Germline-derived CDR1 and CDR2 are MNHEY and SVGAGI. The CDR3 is CASSYFVADTGELFF. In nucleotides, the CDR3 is TGTGCCAGCAGTTACTTCGTAGCAGACACCGGGGAGCTGTTTTTT.

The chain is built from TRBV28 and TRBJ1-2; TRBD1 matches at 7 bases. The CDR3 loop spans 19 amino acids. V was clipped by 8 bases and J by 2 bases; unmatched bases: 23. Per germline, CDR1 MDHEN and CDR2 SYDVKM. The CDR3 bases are TGTGCCAGCGCAATCACTCTCGAGATTCCGGGACAGCGGAACTATGGCTACACCTTC. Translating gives CASAITLEIPGQRNYGYTF.

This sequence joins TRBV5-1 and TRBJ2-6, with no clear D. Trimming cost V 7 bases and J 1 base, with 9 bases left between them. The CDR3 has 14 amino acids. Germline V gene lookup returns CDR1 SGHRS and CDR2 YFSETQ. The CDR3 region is CASQEPSGANVLTF. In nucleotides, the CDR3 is TGCGCCAGCCAAGAGCCTTCTGGGGCCAACGTCCTGACTTTC.

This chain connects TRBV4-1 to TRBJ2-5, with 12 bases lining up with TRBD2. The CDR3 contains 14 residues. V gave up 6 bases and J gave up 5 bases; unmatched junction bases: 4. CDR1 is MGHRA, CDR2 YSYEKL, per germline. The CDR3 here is CASSRLAGVETQYF. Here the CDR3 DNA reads TGCGCCAGCAGTAGACTAGCGGGGGTTGAGACCCAGTACTTC.